The rows below give T cell receptor beta chains drawn from one sample of a study of CD4 and CD8 cells across lung adenocarcinoma regions. TCRdb called the PCR reads again in MiXCR, with one record for every CDR3 protein. The sample records about 19,000 distinct CDR3 sequences, about 50% being singletons. Input material: CD8+ T cells from the margin of a lung tumor. The receptor set was obtained from a male donor with lung adenocarcinoma. The CD4 and CD8 labels of this study may be unreliable. CDR3s include the opening cysteine and the closing phenylalanine or tryptophan. The D gene is left open where the match is weak. Clone sizes are given selectively: once, few, many, or a class where the clone is expanded.

j_call | v_call | d_call | clone_size | cdr3_nt | cdr3_aa
TRBJ1-2 | TRBV6-1 | NA | medium-sized | TGTGCCAGCACCCCGCACAGGGAGTTTAACTATGGCTACACCTTC | CASTPHREFNYGYTF
TRBJ2-2 | TRBV3-1 | TRBD2 | NA | TGTGCCAGCAGCCAAGCGGTAGCGGGAGGGCCTAACACCGGGGAGCTGTTTTTT | CASSQAVAGGPNTGELFF
TRBJ2-5 | TRBV28 | NA | NA | TGTGCCAGCAGCCACGGGGTGGCGGGTGGGGGCCGAGACCAAGACACCCAGTACTTC | CASSHGVAGGGRDQDTQYF
TRBJ2-6 | TRBV10-2 | NA | NA | TGCGCCAGCAGTGAAAGACAGATAATCTCTGGGGCCTACGTCCAGAACTTC | CASSERQIISGAYVQNF
TRBJ2-1 | TRBV6-5 | TRBD2 | NA | TGTGCCAGCAGTTACAGGACTAGCGGAATTCATACGCAGTTCTTC | CASSYRTSGIHTQFF
TRBJ2-7 | TRBV6-1 | TRBD1 | many | TGTGCCAGTCGGCAGGGGGCGAACTCCTACGAGCAGTACTTC | CASRQGANSYEQYF
TRBJ2-4 | TRBV6-5 | TRBD2 | few | TGTGCCAGCAGTTACTCCGGTAGCGGGAACCACATGAATATTCAGTATTTC | CASSYSGSGNHMNIQYF
TRBJ1-1 | TRBV6-1 | NA | NA | TGTGCCAGCAGTCGATCGGGTTGGGGCACTGAAGCTTTCTTT | CASSRSGWGTEAFF
TRBJ2-1 | TRBV7-8 | TRBD2 | few | TGTGCCAGCAGCTTAAGGCGTATAGCGGGAACCTCCAGCCCGTTCTTC | CASSLRRIAGTSSPFF
TRBJ1-1 | TRBV12-3/TRBV12-4 | NA | many | TGTGCCAGCAGGAAGACAGAGAACACTGAAGCTTTCTTT | CASRKTENTEAFF
TRBJ2-5 | TRBV10-3 | NA | NA | TGTGCCGTCGAAGGACTACCAAGAGGGACCCAGTACTTC | CAVEGLPRGTQYF
TRBJ2-3 | TRBV4-1 | TRBD2 | many | TGCGCCAGCAGCCCCCGGGGGAGGGGCACGCAGTATTTT | CASSPRGRGTQYF
TRBJ1-2 | TRBV12-3/TRBV12-4 | NA | NA | TGTGCCAGCAGTCGAGATCCTATCTATGGCTACACCTTC | CASSRDPIYGYTF
TRBJ1-2 | TRBV11-2 | TRBD1 | once | TGTGCCAGCAGCTTAGATCCGGGACAGCTCTATGGCTACACCTTC | CASSLDPGQLYGYTF
TRBJ2-5 | TRBV7-2 | NA | NA | TGTGCGGGGCTCGGGGGCCGTGACCAAGAGACCCAGTACTTC | CAGLGGRDQETQYF
TRBJ1-2 | TRBV6-1 | NA | NA | TGTGCCAGCAGGACGCGCGATCGAGGTGTTGATGGCTACACCTTC | CASRTRDRGVDGYTF
TRBJ1-6 | TRBV11-2 | NA | many | TGTGCCAGCAGCTTAGAGCCAGGGGTTGTTTCACCCCTCCACTTT | CASSLEPGVVSPLHF
TRBJ2-5 | TRBV6-5 | NA | NA | TGTGCCAGCAGTAACCGAGAGACCCAGTACTTC | CASSNRETQYF
TRBJ2-1 | TRBV7-9 | TRBD2 | once | TGTGCCAGCAGCTTAGCGGGAGGGCCCTACAATGAGCAGTTCTTC | CASSLAGGPYNEQFF